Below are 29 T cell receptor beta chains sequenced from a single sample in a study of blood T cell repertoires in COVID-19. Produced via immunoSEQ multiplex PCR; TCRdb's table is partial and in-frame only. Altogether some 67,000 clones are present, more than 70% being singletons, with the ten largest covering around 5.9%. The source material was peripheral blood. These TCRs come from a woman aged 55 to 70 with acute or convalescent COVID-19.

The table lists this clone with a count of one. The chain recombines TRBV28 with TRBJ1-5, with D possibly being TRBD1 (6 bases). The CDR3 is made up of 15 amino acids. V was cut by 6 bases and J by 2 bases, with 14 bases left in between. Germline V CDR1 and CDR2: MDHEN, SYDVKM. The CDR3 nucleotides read TGTGCCAGCAGATCCCGACAGGCGGGCAATCAGCCCCAGCATTTT. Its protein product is CASRSRQAGNQPQHF.

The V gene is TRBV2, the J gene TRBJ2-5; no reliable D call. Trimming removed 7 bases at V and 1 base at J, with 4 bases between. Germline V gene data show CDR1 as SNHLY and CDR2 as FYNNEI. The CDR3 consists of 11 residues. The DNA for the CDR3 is TGTGCCAGCACTATCCAAGAGACCCAGTACTTC. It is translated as CASTIQETQYF.

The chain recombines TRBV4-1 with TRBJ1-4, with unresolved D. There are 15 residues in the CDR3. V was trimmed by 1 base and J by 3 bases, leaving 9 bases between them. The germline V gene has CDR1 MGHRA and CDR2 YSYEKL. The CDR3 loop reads CASSQADRPNEKLFF. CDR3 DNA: TGCGCCAGCAGCCAAGCAGATCGTCCTAATGAAAAACTGTTTTTT.

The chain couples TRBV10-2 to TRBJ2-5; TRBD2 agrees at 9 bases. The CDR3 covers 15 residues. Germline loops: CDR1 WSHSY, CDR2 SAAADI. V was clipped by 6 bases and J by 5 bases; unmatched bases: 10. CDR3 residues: CASSHSGGTWETQYF. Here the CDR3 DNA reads TGCGCCAGCAGCCATAGCGGGGGCACCTGGGAGACCCAGTACTTC.

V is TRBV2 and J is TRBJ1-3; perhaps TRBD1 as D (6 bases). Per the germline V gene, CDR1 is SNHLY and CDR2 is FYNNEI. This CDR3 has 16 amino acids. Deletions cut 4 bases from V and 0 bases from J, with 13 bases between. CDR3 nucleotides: TGTGCCAGCAGTGGTAACAGGGCTACCTCTGGAAACACCATATATTTT. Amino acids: CASSGNRATSGNTIYF.

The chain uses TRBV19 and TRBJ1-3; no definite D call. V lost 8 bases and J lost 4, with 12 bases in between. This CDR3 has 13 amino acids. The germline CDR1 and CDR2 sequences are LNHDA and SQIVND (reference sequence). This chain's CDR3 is CASEVSLGNTIYF. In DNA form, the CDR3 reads TGTGCCAGTGAGGTCTCCCTCGGAAACACCATATATTTT.

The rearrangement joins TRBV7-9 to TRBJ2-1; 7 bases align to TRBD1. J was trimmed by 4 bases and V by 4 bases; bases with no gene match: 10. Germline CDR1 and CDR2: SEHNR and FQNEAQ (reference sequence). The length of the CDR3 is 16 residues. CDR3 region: CASSYDRGGPYNEQFF. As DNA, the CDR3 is TGTGCCAGCAGCTACGATCGAGGGGGCCCTTACAATGAGCAGTTCTTC.

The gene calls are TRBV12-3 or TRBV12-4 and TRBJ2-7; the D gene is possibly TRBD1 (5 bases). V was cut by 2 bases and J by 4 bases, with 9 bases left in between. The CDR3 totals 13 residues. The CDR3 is CASSLRGIYEQYF. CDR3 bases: TGTGCCAGCAGTTTAAGGGGCATATACGAGCAGTACTTC.

CDR3 region: CASSLNSGSGTGANVLTF. CDR3 in DNA: TGTGCCAGCAGCTTGAATTCCGGGTCCGGGACTGGGGCCAACGTCCTGACTTTC. The chain uses TRBV7-2 and TRBJ2-6, with a weak D call TRBD2 (5 bases). Germline CDR1 SGHTA, CDR2 FQGNSA. The CDR3 is 18 amino acids. Trimming left V 3 bases short and J 2 bases short, with 17 bases between.

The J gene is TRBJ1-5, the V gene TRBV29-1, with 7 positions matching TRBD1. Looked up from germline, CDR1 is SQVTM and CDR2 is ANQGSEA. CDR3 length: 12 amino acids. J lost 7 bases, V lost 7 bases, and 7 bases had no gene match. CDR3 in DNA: TGCAGCGCCGGACAGGTGGGACAGCCCCAGCATTTT. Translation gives CSAGQVGQPQHF.

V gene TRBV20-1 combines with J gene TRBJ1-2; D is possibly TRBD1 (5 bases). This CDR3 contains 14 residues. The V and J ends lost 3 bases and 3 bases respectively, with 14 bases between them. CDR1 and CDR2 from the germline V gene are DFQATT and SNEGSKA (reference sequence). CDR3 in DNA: TGCAGTGCTAGTAACACCAGGGTTGACTATGGCTACACCTTC. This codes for CSASNTRVDYGYTF.

The CDR3 sequence is CASSQTQQGFDGYTF. CDR3 nucleotide sequence: TGCGCCAGCAGCCAAACACAACAGGGATTTGATGGCTACACCTTC. The V call is TRBV4-3, the J call TRBJ1-2, with a possible D match to TRBD1 (6 bases). Trimming pared 2 bases from V and 6 bases from J, leaving 16 bases between. The CDR3 loop spans 15 amino acids. Germline CDR1 reads LGHNA; CDR2 reads YSLEER.

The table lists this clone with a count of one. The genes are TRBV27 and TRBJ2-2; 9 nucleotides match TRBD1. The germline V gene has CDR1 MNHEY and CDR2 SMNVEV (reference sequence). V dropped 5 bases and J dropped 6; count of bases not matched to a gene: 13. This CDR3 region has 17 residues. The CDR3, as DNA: TGTGCCAGCAGTCCAGAACTCCCGGGACAGGGATCCGGGGAGCTGTTTTTT. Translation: CASSPELPGQGSGELFF.

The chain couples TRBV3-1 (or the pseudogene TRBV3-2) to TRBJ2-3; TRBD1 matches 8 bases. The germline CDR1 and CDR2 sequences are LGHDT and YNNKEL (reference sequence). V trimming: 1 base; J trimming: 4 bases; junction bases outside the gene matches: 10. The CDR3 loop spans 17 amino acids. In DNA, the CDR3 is TGTGCCAGCAGCCAAGTCCGACAGGGGATAATGGCAGATACGCAGTATTTT. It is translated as CASSQVRQGIMADTQYF.

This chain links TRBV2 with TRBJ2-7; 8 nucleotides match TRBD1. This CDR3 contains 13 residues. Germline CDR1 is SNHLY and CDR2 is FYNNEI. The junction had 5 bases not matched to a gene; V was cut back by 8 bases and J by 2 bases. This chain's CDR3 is CASLRTGTYEQYF. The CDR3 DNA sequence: TGTGCCAGCTTGAGGACAGGGACCTACGAGCAGTACTTC.

CDR3 amino acids: CASSFNSVGTDTQYF. The CDR3 DNA sequence: TGTGCCAGCAGCTTCAATAGCGTGGGCACAGATACGCAGTATTTT. The chain links TRBV7-9 to TRBJ2-3; TRBD2 is a possible D gene (5 bases). This CDR3 spans 15 amino acids. The germline V gene encodes CDR1 SEHNR and CDR2 FQNEAQ (reference sequence). V was clipped by 3 bases and J by 1 base, with 11 bases between them. Variable domain in full (rest from reference TRBV7-9 and TRBJ2-3): DTGVSQNPRHKITKRGQNVTFRCDPISEHNRLYWYRQTLGQGPEFLTYFQNEAQLEKSRLLSDRFSAERPKGSFSTLEIQRTEQGDSAMYLCASSFNSVGTDTQYFGPGTRLTVL.

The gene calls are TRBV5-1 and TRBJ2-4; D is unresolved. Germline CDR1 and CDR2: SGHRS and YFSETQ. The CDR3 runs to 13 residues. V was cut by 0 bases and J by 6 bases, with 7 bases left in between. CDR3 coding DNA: TGCGCCAGCAGCTTGGAACAGATAAACATTCAGTACTTC. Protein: CASSLEQINIQYF.

The CDR3 here is CASSPSGNEQFF. DNA of the CDR3: TGTGCCAGCAGCCCCTCGGGCAATGAGCAGTTCTTC. The chain recombines TRBV11-2 with TRBJ2-1; D not resolved. Deletions cut 5 bases from V and 6 bases from J, with 8 bases between. Looked up from germline, CDR1 is SGHAT and CDR2 is FQNNGV. This CDR3 comprises 12 residues.

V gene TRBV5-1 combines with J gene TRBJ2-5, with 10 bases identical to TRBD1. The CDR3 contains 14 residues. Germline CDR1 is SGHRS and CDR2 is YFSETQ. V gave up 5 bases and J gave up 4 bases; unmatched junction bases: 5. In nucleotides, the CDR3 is TGCGCCAGCAGTAGGGACAGGGGTGGAGAGACCCAGTACTTC. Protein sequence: CASSRDRGGETQYF.

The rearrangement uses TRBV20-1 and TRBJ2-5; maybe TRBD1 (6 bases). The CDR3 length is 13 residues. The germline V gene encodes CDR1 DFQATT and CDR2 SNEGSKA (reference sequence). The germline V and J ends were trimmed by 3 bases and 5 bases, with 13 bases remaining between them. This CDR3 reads CSASRQVGETQYF. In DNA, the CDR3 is TGCAGTGCTAGTCGACAGGTCGGCGAGACCCAGTACTTC.

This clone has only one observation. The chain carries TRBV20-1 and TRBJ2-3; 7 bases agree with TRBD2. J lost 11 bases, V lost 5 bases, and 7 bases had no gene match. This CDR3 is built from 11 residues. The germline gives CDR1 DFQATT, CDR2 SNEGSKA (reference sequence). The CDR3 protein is CSAPGTTVQYF. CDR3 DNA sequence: TGCAGTGCTCCCGGGACTACCGTGCAGTATTTT.

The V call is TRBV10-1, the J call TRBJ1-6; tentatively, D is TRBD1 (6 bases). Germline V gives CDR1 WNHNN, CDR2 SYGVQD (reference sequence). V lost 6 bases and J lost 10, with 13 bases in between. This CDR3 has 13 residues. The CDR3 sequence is CASSRTASSPLHF. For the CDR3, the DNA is TGCGCCAGCAGCAGGACAGCCAGCTCACCCCTCCACTTT.

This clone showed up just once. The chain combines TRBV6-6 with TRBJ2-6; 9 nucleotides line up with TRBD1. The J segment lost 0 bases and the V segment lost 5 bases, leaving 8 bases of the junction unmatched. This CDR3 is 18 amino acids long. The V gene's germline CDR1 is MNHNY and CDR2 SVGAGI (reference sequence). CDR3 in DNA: TGTGCCAGCAGTCAGGGACAGGGTAGAGGCTCTGGGGCCAACGTCCTGACTTTC. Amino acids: CASSQGQGRGSGANVLTF.

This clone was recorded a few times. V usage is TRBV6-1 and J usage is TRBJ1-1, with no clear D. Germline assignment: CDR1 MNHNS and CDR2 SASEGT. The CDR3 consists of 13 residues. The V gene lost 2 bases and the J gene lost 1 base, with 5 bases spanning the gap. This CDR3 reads CASSESWNTEAFF. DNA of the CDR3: TGTGCCAGCAGTGAAAGCTGGAACACTGAAGCTTTCTTT.

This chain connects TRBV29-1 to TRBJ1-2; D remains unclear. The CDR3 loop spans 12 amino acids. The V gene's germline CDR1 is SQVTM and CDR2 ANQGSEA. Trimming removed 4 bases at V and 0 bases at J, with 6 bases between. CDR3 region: CSVGASNYGYTF. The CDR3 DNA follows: TGCAGCGTTGGGGCCTCTAACTATGGCTACACCTTC.

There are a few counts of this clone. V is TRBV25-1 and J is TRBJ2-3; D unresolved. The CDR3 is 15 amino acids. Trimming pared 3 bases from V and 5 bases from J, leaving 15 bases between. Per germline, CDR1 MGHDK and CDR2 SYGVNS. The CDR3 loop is CASSDVLSGGDTQYF. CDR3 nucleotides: TGTGCCAGCAGTGACGTGCTGTCGGGTGGAGATACGCAGTATTTT.

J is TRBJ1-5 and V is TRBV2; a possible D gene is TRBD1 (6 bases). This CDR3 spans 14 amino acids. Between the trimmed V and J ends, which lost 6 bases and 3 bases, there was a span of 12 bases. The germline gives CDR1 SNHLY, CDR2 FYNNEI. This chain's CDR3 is CASRPGQINQPQHF. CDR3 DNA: TGTGCCAGCAGACCCGGACAGATCAATCAGCCCCAGCATTTT.

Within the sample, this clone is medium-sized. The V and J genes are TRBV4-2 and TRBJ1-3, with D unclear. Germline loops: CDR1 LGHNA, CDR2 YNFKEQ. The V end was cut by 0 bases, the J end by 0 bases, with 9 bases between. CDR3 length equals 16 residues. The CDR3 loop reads CASSQDQVSSGNTIYF. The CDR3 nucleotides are TGTGCCAGCAGCCAAGATCAGGTTTCCTCTGGAAACACCATATATTTT.

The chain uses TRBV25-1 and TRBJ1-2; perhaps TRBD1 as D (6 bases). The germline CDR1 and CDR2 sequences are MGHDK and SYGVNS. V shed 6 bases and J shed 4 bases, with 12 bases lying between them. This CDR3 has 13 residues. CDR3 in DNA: TGTGCCAGCAGGGAAACAGGGAGCTATGGCTACACCTTC. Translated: CASRETGSYGYTF.